This TCR beta chain comes out of a study of shared clonotypes between healthy human individuals. Germline values: CDR1 MNHEY, CDR2 SMNVEV (reference sequence). CDR3 length: 16 amino acids. Unmatched junction bases numbered 10, after V lost 5 bases and J lost 3 bases. Broader study findings: Non-shared clonotypes displayed generation probabilities falling below those of clonotypes present in all four donors.

It was CD45RO-negative cells, positively selected for CCR7, that made up naive CD8 cells, with terminally differentiated effector memory CD45RA+ cells excluded. With regard to this clone: Antigen specificity is unknown.

This table comes from immunoSEQ multiplex PCR, and its TCRdb copy is limited to in-frame clones, with some not included. The sample includes over 2,000,000 clones, around 93% of them seen just once. This TCR was sampled from a man younger than 35 in good health. Some clones in this sample may be carry-over from other donors' samples. The chain couples TRBV27 to TRBJ2-1, with TRBD1 identical over 7 bases. Sequenced: naive CD8+ T cells from PBMCs. The CDR3 DNA reads as TGTGCCAGCAGTATCGGACCGGGACAGCTCTACAATGAGCAGTTCTTC. Residues: CASSIGPGQLYNEQFF.